This TCR beta chain was retrieved from a study of shared clonotypes between healthy human individuals. Study outcomes and limitations: It was observed that 5% to 6% of naive CD4 clonotypes were shared across several donors. Among donors, clonotype sharing was expected to be affected by sequencing depth.

Of note for this clone: Its antigen is currently unknown.

TCRdb's table, derived via immunoSEQ multiplex PCR, lists solely in-frame clones and lacks some. The profile covers 2 million to 3 million clones, with roughly 93% appearing a single time and more than 0.35% taken by the ten largest. Splitting of CD4+ cells produced CD45RA+ naive and CD45RA-negative memory subsets. V lost 5 bases and J 7 bases, leaving 11 bases between the germline ends. In germline, CDR1 is DFQATT, CDR2 SNEGSKA (reference sequence). The CDR3 covers 11 residues. The sequencing sample was made of naive CD4+ T cells from PBMCs. Indicated subset: CD45RA+ positively selected. The receptor comes from a man aged 18 to 29 in good health. Some clones in this sample may be carry-over from other donors' samples. This chain links TRBV20-1 with TRBJ1-1; no clear D gene. The chain's CDR3 is CSARQPIEAFF. The DNA of the CDR3 is TGCAGTGCTCGCCAGCCCATTGAAGCTTTCTTT.